This TCR beta chain was captured by sequencing in a study of T cells expressing NK-cell markers. Overall study: Researchers got TCR beta repertoires out of sorted CD3+CD56+NKG2C+, CD3+CD56+NKG2C- and CD3+CD56-NKG2C+ T cells.

Worth noting for this clonotype: Antigen: not known.

General study points: These clonotypes, the leaders elsewhere, also led the CD3+CD56-NKG2C+ fraction in a few donors.

Germline-derived CDR1 and CDR2 are SGDLS and YYNGEE. The CDR3 has 14 amino acids. The authors generated TCR beta cDNA through 5'RACE template switching with UMIs. TCRdb derives one entry per CDR3 protein from the 5' RACE reads, leaving out DNA. This table lists 150,000 to 160,000 distinct CDR3 sequences. The specimen was blood T cells: a sorted CD56 or NKG2C T cell subset, CD4+ or CD8+ T cells, or bulk PBMC T cells (not recorded which). The sequence derives from a woman in her 50s in good health. V is TRBV9 and J is TRBJ2-3. CDR3 sequence: CASSASGSTDTQYF.